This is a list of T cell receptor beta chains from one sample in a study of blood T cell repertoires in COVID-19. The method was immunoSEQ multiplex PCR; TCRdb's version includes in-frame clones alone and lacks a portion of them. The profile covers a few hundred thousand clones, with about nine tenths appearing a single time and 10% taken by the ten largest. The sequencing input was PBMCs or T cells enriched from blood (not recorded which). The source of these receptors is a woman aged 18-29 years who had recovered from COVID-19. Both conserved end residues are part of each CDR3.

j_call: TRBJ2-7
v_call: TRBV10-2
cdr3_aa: CASAGRSGTGSSGSYEQYF

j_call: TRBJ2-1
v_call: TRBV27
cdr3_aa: CASSFGGSSYNEQFF

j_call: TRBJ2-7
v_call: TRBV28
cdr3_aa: CASSTTHRGLTYEQYF

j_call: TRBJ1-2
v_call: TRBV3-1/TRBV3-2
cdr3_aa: CASSQVQAYYGYTF

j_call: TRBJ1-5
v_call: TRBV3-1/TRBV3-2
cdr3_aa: CASSESDRDQPQHF

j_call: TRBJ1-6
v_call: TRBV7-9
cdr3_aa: CASSRRSSPLHF

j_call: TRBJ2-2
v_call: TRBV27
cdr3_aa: CASSRRTDHTGELFF

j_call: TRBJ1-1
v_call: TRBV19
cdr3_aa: CASSITLDRNTEAFF

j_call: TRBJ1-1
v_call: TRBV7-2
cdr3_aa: CASSSRTRMNTEAFF

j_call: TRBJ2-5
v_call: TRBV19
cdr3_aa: CASIEGQGLQYQETQYF

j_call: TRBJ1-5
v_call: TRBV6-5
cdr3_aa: CASSGQFGNQPQHF

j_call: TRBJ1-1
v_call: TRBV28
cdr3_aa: CASSPTTGWSEAFF

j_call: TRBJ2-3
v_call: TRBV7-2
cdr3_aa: CAKLLGADFTDTQYF

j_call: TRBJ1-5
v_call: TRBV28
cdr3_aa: CASSPTRGLNNQPQHF

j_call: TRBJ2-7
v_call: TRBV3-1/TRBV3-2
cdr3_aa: CASSPPSRTSGYEQYF

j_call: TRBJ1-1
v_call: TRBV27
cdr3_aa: CASSSGQRRAFF

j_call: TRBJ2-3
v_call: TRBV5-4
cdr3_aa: CASTPGGGTDTQYF

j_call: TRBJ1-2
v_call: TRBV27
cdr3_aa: CASRRGGQGSGYTF

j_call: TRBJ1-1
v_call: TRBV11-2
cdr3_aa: CASSLRPTARGTEAFF

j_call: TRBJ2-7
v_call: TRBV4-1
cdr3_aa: CASSQVGGFGEQYF

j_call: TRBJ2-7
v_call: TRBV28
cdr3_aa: CASSLTRLEQYF

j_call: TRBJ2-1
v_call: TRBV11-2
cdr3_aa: CASSPPWASGGNEQFF

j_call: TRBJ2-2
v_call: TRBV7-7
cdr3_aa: CASSLDRAGTGELFF

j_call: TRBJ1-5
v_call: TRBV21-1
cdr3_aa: CASCPSVQHF

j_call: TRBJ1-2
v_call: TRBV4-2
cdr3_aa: CASSQDRSDGYTF

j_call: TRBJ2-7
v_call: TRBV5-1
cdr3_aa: CASSSPPTYEQYF

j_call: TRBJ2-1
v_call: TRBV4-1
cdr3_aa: CASSQDRGWNEQFF

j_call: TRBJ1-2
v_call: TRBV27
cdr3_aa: CASSSRDSLGRTF

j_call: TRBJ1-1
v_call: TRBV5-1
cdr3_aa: CASSPGQGNTEAFF

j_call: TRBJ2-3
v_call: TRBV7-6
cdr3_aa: CASSPRGGSADTQYF

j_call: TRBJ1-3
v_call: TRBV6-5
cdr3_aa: CASSARGRGNTIYF

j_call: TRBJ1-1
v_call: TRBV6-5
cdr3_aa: CASSYSGHMNTEAFF

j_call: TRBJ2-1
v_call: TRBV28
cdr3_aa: CASSLARGIGNEQFF

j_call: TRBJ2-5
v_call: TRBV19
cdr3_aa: CASSPQTGQETQYF

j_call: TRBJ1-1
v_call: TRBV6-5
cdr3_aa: CASSYSGQGLTEAFF

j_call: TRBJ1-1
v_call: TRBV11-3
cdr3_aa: CASSLQGSYTEAFF

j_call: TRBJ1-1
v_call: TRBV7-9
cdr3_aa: CASSKDRGREAFF

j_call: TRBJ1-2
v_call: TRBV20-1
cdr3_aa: CSLWGVHGYTF

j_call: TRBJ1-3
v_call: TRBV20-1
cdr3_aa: CSASRENLGNTIYF

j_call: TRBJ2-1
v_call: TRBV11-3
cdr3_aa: CASSSGTSGGVSEQFF

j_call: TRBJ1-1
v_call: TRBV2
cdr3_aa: CASSEGGRLNTEAFF

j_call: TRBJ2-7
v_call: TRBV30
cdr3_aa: CAWRPGTLILYEQYF

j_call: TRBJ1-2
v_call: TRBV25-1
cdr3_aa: CASSEGETGYYGYTF

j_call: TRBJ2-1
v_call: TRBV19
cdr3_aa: CASSPPGQGAYEQFF

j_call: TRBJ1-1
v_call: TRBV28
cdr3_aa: CASSLQGRNTEAFF

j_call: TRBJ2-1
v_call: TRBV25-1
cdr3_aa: CASSGRRTGRVNEQFF